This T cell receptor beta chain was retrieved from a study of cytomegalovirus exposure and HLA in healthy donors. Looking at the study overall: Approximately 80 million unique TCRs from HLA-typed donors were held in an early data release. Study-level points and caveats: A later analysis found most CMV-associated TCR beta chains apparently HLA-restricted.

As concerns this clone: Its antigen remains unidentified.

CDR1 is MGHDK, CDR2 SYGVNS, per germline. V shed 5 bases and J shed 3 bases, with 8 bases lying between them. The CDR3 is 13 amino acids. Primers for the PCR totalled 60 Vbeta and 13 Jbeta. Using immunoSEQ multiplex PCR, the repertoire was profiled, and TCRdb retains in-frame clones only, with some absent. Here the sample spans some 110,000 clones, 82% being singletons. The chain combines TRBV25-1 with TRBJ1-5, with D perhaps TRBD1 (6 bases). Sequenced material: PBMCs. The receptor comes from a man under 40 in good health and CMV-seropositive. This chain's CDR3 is CASSTGSNQPQHF. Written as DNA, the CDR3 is TGTGCCAGCAGTACAGGGTCCAATCAGCCCCAGCATTTT. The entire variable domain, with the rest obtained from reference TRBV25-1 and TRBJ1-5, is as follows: EADIYQTPRYLVIGTGKKITLECSQTMGHDKMYWYQQDPGMELHLIHYSYGVNSTEKGDLSSESTVSRIRTEHFPLTLESARPSHTSQYLCASSTGSNQPQHFGDGTRLSIL.